This T cell receptor beta chain was observed in a study of blood T cell repertoires in COVID-19. At the level of the study: There were acute and convalescent COVID-19 samples, and they came from the United States, Italy and Spain. PBMCs, B-cell-depleted T cells, or T cells were the source of the cDNA or gDNA that made up the material.

The CDR3 sequence is 16 residues long. Trimming cost V 0 bases and J 0 bases, with 7 bases left between them. CDR1 SGDLS and CDR2 YYNGEE come from the germline V gene. In the source study's methods: From reference gene primer amplification, estimates of nucleated cell counts were derived. Profiling relied on immunoSEQ multiplex PCR, and the TCRdb table lists in-frame clones only, not all of them. V and J calls and clone size come straight from that table; D and trimming were deduced from the DNA. The sample shows a few hundred thousand clones, 89% of them seen only once. The sequencing sample was made of peripheral blood. The clonotype originates from a woman aged 40-49 years who had recovered from COVID-19. This chain uses TRBV9 with TRBJ1-6; perhaps TRBD1 as D (5 bases). The CDR3: CASSVGRDSYNSPLHF. CDR3 nucleotides: TGTGCCAGCAGCGTAGGCAGGGACTCCTATAATTCACCCCTCCACTTT.